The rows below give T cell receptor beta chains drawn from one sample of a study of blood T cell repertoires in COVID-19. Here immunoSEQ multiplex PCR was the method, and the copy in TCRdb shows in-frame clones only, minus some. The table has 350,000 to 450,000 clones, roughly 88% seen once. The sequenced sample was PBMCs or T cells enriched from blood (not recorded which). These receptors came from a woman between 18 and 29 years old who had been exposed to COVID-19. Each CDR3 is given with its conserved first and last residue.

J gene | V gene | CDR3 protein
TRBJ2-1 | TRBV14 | CASSQGTSGRVYNEQFF
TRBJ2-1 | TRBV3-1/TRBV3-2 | CASSQGSNHEQFF
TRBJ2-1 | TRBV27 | CASSLWGQGGNEQFF
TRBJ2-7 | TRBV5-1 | CASSPLAGTYEQYF
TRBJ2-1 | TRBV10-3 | CATQSGGRAYNEQFF
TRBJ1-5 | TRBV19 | CASSIPVGGGGQPQHF
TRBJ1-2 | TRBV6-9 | CASSTSATGDPSNYGYTF
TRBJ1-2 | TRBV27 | CASSPWDRVLYGYTF
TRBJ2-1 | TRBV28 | CASTTTRTYNEQFF
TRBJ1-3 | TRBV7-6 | CASSWAGSERDTIYF
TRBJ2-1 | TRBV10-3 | CAISGSGGIDEQFF
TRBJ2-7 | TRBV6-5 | CASTKGGGPTYEQYF
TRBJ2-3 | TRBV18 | CASSRGLDTQYF
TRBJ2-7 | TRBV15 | CATSSDNGYEQYF
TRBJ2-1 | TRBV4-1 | CASSQDFLGAGDNEQFF
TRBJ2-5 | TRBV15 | CATSRGEREAQETQYF
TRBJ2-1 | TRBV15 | CATSVSGGGVSNEQFF
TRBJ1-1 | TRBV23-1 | CASSQYPGQGTEAFF
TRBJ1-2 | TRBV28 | CASSTPIGGYTF
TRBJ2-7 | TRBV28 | CASSPPDRGGEQYF
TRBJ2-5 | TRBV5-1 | CASSPGGGDETQYF
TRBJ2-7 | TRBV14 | CASSLDRLSGQQYF
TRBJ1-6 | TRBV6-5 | CASTGTGGNSPLHF
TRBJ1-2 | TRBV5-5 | CASSLIFPDYGYTF
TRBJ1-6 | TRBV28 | CASSRTGGIGSPLHF
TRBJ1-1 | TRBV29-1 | CSVEPPQGTEAFF
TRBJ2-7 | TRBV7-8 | CASSDRRGSYEQYF
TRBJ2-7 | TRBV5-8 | CASSSPGQGTYEQYF
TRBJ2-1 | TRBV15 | CATSRWTSGGAITEQFF
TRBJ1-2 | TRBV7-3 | CASSFSQYKGYTF
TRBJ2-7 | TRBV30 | CAWSVGTGSYEQYF
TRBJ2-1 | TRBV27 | CASSLDSSSYNEQFF
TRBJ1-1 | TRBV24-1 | CATSDSQGFGTEAFF
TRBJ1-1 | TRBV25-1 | CASSDLGGENTEAFF
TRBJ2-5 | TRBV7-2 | CASSHGKQGTPQETQYF
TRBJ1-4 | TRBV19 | CATHRQGVEKLFF
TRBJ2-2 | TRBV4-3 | CASSQDWTGGNTGELFF
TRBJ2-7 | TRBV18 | CASSPTSGGLYEQYF
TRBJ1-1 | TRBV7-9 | CASSLARGTGEAFF
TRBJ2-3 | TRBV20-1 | CSARDMYTQYF
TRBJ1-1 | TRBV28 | CASSSNGGGGPEAFF
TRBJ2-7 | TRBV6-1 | CASSEARFSRSNYEQYF
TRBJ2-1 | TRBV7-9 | CASSFLAEGRSYNEQFF
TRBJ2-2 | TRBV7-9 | CASSLNLVTGELFF
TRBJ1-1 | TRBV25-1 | CASSESGGRAVAFF
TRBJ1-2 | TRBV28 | CASREATNYGYTF
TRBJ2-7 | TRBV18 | CASSPPAGLTYEQYF
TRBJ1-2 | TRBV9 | CASSVAPGTGPRGYTF
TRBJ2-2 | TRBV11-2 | CASCSLTSGGASAGELFF
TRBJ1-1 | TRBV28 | CATGGGDTEAFF
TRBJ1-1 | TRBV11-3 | CASSLGAGGSTEAFF
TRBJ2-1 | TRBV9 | CASSVVPLNEQFF
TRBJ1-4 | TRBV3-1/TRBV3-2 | CASSQPSGLGTNEKLFF
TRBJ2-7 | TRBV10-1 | CASSDSLRTGDRYEQYF
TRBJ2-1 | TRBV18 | CASSVLAPPVNEQFF